A selection of T cell receptor beta chains follows, all from one sample in a study of shared clonotypes between healthy human individuals. TCRdb's table, derived via immunoSEQ multiplex PCR, lists solely in-frame clones and lacks some. This sample has approximately 940,000 clones; around 80% occur once, and the top ten carry roughly 1.5%. Specimen: memory CD4+ T cells sorted from blood. Receptor source: a man aged 18 to 30 in good health. Each CDR3 is given with its conserved first and last residue. A D gene is named only where the DNA matches it firmly. Some rows mark clone size as missing; the rest say once, few, many or name a class of expanded clone.

cdr3_aa cdr3_nt d_call clone_size j_call v_call
CASSLDQGRGYTF TGCGCCAGCAGCTTGGACCAGGGTCGGGGCTACACCTTC - - TRBJ1-2 TRBV5-1
CASSIRGLAHEQYF TGTGCCAGTAGTATAAGGGGACTAGCACACGAGCAGTACTTC TRBD2 - TRBJ2-7 TRBV19
CASSLQGVNEKLFF TGTGCCAGCAGTCTACAGGGGGTTAATGAAAAACTGTTTTTT TRBD1 - TRBJ1-4 TRBV6-5
CASSLGGTAEQYF TGTGCCAGCAGCTTAGGCGGGACCGCCGAGCAGTACTTC - - TRBJ2-7 TRBV13
CASSGSLGNQPQHF TGTGCCAGTAGTGGGTCCTTAGGGAACCAGCCCCAGCATTTT - - TRBJ1-5 TRBV19
CATSGAGHNEQFF TGTGCCACCTCCGGGGCAGGCCACAATGAGCAGTTCTTC - - TRBJ2-1 TRBV21-1
CASGPTGTGNEKLFF TGTGCCAGTGGGCCAACTGGGACGGGTAATGAAAAACTGTTTTTT - - TRBJ1-4 TRBV6-6
CASSGGDFNYGYTF TGTGCCAGCAGCGGCGGTGATTTTAACTATGGCTACACCTTC - - TRBJ1-2 TRBV5-4
CSVGDFNYGYTF TGCAGCGTTGGAGACTTCAACTATGGCTACACCTTC - - TRBJ1-2 TRBV29-1
CASSQIQGPYGYTF TGTGCCAGCAGCCAGATACAGGGACCCTATGGCTACACCTTC - - TRBJ1-2 TRBV7-2
CASSQETVGSPLHF TGTGCCAGCAGCCAAGAGACCGTCGGGTCACCCCTCCACTTT - - TRBJ1-6 TRBV14
CAWSARLTGGIQPQHF TGTGCCTGGAGTGCCCGCCTAACAGGGGGGATTCAGCCCCAGCATTTT TRBD1 - TRBJ1-5 TRBV30
CASSLTGPTEAFF TGTGCCAGCAGCTTAACAGGGCCGACTGAAGCTTTCTTT - - TRBJ1-1 TRBV7-8
CASSGSLAGSTDTQYF TGTGCCTCGTCTGGTAGTCTAGCGGGAAGCACAGATACGCAGTATTTT TRBD2 - TRBJ2-3 TRBV30
CASLATRQETQYF TGTGCCAGCTTGGCAACACGCCAAGAGACCCAGTACTTC - few TRBJ2-5 TRBV18
CASSYPGGSAYEQYF TGTGCCAGCAGTTACCCCGGCGGGAGTGCCTACGAGCAGTACTTC TRBD2 - TRBJ2-7 TRBV6-5
CASGSAGTGGDYTF TGTGCCAGTGGGTCCGCCGGGACAGGGGGCGACTACACCTTC TRBD1 once TRBJ1-2 TRBV6-5
CASSLEGQGAVAKNIQYF TGCGCCAGCAGCTTGGAAGGACAGGGGGCCGTCGCCAAAAACATTCAGTACTTC TRBD1 - TRBJ2-4 TRBV5-1
CASGRTGALFF TGTGCCAGCGGAAGGACAGGTGCCCTGTTTTTT TRBD1 - TRBJ1-4 TRBV2
CASSESQSGEQYF TGCGCCAGCAGTGAGTCGCAGAGTGGCGAGCAGTACTTC - - TRBJ2-7 TRBV10-1
CASSPGQFNQPQHF TGTGCCAGCAGCCCCGGACAGTTCAATCAGCCCCAGCATTTT - - TRBJ1-5 TRBV7-2
CASSLTTGISGNTIYF TGTGCCAGCAGCTTAACGACAGGCATCTCCGGAAACACCATATATTTT - - TRBJ1-3 TRBV11-3